These 32 T cell receptor beta chains were all obtained from the same sample, sequenced in a study of T cell repertoires in cytomegalovirus infection (dated by TCRdb to 2018 to 2020). The sequencing machine was an Illumina HiSeq 1500. In-frame beta chains were kept once TCRdb had trimmed the public reads at Q25 with fastp and called clones with MiXCR. For every CDR3 protein sequence, its rows merge into one entry that carries the most common genes and DNA. Recorded for this sample are 300,000 to 400,000 distinct CDR3 sequences; about a sixth of them occurred a single time. The ten largest account for 8.7% of the sample. Sequenced input: PBMCs. The receptors shown here come from a human donor in good health (CMV status not recorded). Some clones in this sample may be carry-over from other donors' samples.

This clonotype has ten or more counts. The chain links TRBV7-2 to TRBJ1-2, with a tentative D call TRBD1 (5 bases). This CDR3 comprises 15 residues. V was pared by 1 base and J by 4 bases, with 13 bases between. Germline V gene data show CDR1 as SGHTA and CDR2 as FQGNSA. CDR3 residues: CASSLEAGQVYGYTF. The CDR3 nucleotides are TGTGCCAGCAGCTTAGAAGCAGGGCAGGTCTATGGCTACACCTTC. The full variable domain, with the rest looked up from reference TRBV7-2 and TRBJ1-2, is GAGVSQSPSNKVTEKGKDVELRCDPISGHTALYWYRQSLGQGLEFLIYFQGNSAPDKSGLPSDRFSAERTGGSVSTLTIQRTQQEDSAVYLCASSLEAGQVYGYTFGSGTRLTVV.

This chain uses TRBV7-8 with TRBJ2-1; D unresolved. The germline V gene encodes CDR1 SGHVS and CDR2 FQNEAQ. Trimming pared 2 bases from V and 5 bases from J, leaving 10 bases between. This CDR3 is built from 14 residues. The CDR3 sequence is CASSLIMVNNEQFF. CDR3 DNA: TGTGCCAGCAGCTTAATCATGGTTAACAATGAGCAGTTCTTC.

The rearrangement uses TRBV4-3 and TRBJ2-1; 14 bases align to TRBD2. The CDR3 covers 13 residues. Germline CDR1 and CDR2: LGHNA and YSLEER. Losses at the gene ends were 8 bases for V and 8 bases for J; bases not matched to a gene: 2. Here the CDR3 reads CASGLAGGYEQFF. The CDR3 DNA reads TGCGCCAGCGGACTAGCGGGAGGTTATGAGCAGTTCTTC.

V usage is TRBV12-3 or TRBV12-4 and J usage is TRBJ2-5; a weak D match, TRBD1 (7 bases). The CDR3 is 14 amino acids. V was trimmed by 3 bases and J by 5 bases, leaving 13 bases between them. The CDR3 here is CASSFGGGLETQYF. The CDR3 DNA sequence: TGTGCCAGCAGTTTTGGAGGGGGCCTGGAGACCCAGTACTTC.

This sequence joins TRBV5-4 and TRBJ1-6; no reliable D call. This CDR3 spans 12 amino acids. In germline, CDR1 is SGHNT, CDR2 YYREEE (reference sequence). Deletions cut 4 bases from V and 8 bases from J, with 7 bases between. For the CDR3, the DNA is TGTGCCAGCAGCCGTTATGATTCACCCCTCCACTTT. It codes for CASSRYDSPLHF.

The chain combines TRBV6-5 with TRBJ1-1; 8 nucleotides agree with TRBD1. The CDR3 has 14 amino acids. The germline gives CDR1 MNHEY, CDR2 SVGAGI. The V gene end was trimmed by 8 bases and the J gene end by 1 base; junction bases not matched to a gene: 6. The CDR3 reads CASRDRPSNTEAFF. The DNA of the CDR3 is TGTGCCAGCCGGGACAGGCCGTCGAACACTGAAGCTTTCTTT.

This clonotype was counted between two and nine times. This chain links TRBV12-3 or TRBV12-4 with TRBJ2-7; D remains unclear. Between the trimmed V and J ends, which lost 4 bases and 7 bases, there was a span of 20 bases. The CDR3 runs 15 residues. The CDR3 reads CASSSTVPHAREQYF. CDR3 coding DNA: TGTGCCAGCAGTTCGACGGTCCCCCATGCAAGAGAGCAGTACTTC.

This clonotype has ten or more counts. CDR3 protein: CASSLVQATVWEQYF. CDR3 in DNA: TGTGCCAGCAGCTTAGTGCAGGCTACCGTCTGGGAGCAGTACTTC. The chain couples TRBV7-2 to TRBJ2-7; D gene unclear. The CDR3 runs to 15 residues. The V gene's germline CDR1 is SGHTA and CDR2 FQGNSA. Trimming stripped 1 base from V and 7 bases from J, with 17 bases between.

This clonotype was recorded at least ten times. The J gene is TRBJ2-2, the V gene TRBV7-9; D is ambiguous. The CDR3 loop spans 15 amino acids. V was trimmed by 1 base and J by 3 bases, leaving 9 bases between them. CDR1 and CDR2 (germline): SEHNR, FQNEAQ (reference sequence). CDR3: CASSLVRGDTGELFF. In DNA, the CDR3 is TGTGCCAGCAGCTTAGTTAGAGGCGACACCGGGGAGCTGTTTTTT.

The V gene is TRBV20-1, the J gene TRBJ1-1; no reliable D call. The CDR3 extends over 13 amino acids. Germline CDR1 reads DFQATT; CDR2 reads SNEGSKA (reference sequence). V was trimmed by 1 base and J by 3 bases, leaving 9 bases between them. CDR3 bases: TGCAGTGCTAGAGGTGGAGCGGACACTGAAGCTTTCTTT. It translates to CSARGGADTEAFF.

This clonotype was picked up many times. This chain connects TRBV7-6 to TRBJ2-3; 7 bases match TRBD2. This CDR3 spans 19 amino acids. The V segment lost 2 bases and the J segment 0 bases; nucleotides outside the gene matches: 14. The germline V gene encodes CDR1 SGHVS and CDR2 FNYEAQ. The CDR3 protein is CASSLQGGDQLVSTDTQYF. The CDR3 bases are TGTGCCAGCAGCTTACAGGGAGGGGACCAACTTGTGAGCACAGATACGCAGTATTTT.

This clonotype was observed a handful of times. The chain recombines TRBV30 with TRBJ1-1; TRBD1 agrees at 7 bases. The ends lost 1 base at V and 4 bases at J; junction bases unmatched: 3. The CDR3 sequence is 13 residues long. Germline V CDR1 and CDR2: GTSNPN, SVGIG (reference sequence). CDR3 sequence reads: CAWSDRGVTEAFF. The CDR3 bases are TGTGCCTGGAGTGACAGGGGAGTCACTGAAGCTTTCTTT.

V is TRBV6-6 and J is TRBJ2-1; D possibly corresponds to TRBD2 (5 bases). The CDR3 contains 16 residues. Germline CDR1 MNHNY, CDR2 SVGAGI (reference sequence). V gave up 2 bases and J gave up 8 bases, with 19 bases separating them. The DNA of the CDR3 is TGTGCCAGCAGTTACAGGCTAGCTGCCGGGGATGATGAGCAGTTCTTC. This codes for CASSYRLAAGDDEQFF.

This clonotype was found a few times. The genes are TRBV29-1 and TRBJ1-2; perhaps TRBD1 as D (5 bases). V lost 6 bases and J lost 0, with 14 bases in between. Germline-derived CDR1 and CDR2 are SQVTM and ANQGSEA. The CDR3 length is 14 residues. The CDR3 nucleotides read TGCAGCGTGGGGCGACAGCCTTCTAACTATGGCTACACCTTC. Its protein product is CSVGRQPSNYGYTF.

This chain uses TRBV6-1 with TRBJ2-1; D perhaps matches TRBD1 (6 bases). Germline V lookup: CDR1 MNHNS, CDR2 SASEGT. This CDR3 contains 12 residues. Trimming cost V 6 bases and J 9 bases, with 12 bases left between them. CDR3 sequence: CASSVTGIEQFF. The DNA of the CDR3 is TGTGCCAGCAGCGTAACAGGGATTGAGCAGTTCTTC.

The V and J genes are TRBV12-3 or TRBV12-4 and TRBJ1-6; D may be TRBD1 (5 bases). The CDR3 totals 15 residues. Trimming cost V 5 bases and J 4 bases, with 12 bases left between them. The CDR3 protein is CASSEGVGYNSPLHF. The CDR3 DNA reads TGTGCCAGCAGTGAAGGGGTGGGGTATAATTCACCCCTCCACTTT.

This clonotype was detected many times. The rearrangement joins TRBV4-3 to TRBJ2-1, with 10 bases matching TRBD2. In germline, CDR1 is LGHNA, CDR2 YSLEER. Trimming took 1 base from V and 8 from J; bases not matched to a gene: 11. The CDR3 consists of 17 residues. The CDR3 sequence is CASSQGWLAGVFYEQFF. CDR3 DNA sequence: TGCGCCAGCAGCCAAGGATGGCTAGCGGGAGTTTTCTATGAGCAGTTCTTC.

This clonotype was counted a few times. The chain joins TRBV30 to TRBJ2-5; D remains unclear. V shed 3 bases and J shed 5 bases, with 13 bases lying between them. The CDR3 is 13 amino acids. The germline V gene encodes CDR1 GTSNPN and CDR2 SVGIG (reference sequence). For the CDR3, the DNA is TGTGCCTGGAGGAATCAGAATTCCGAGACCCAGTACTTC. This gives the protein CAWRNQNSETQYF.

In its sample, this clonotype was seen many times. This chain joins TRBV7-2 and TRBJ2-3; 15 bases are shared with TRBD2. The germline gives CDR1 SGHTA, CDR2 FQGNSA. V trimming: 3 bases; J trimming: 3 bases; junction bases outside the gene matches: 4. The CDR3 is 17 amino acids. Here the CDR3 reads CASSFRTSGRGTDTQYF. The CDR3 DNA sequence: TGTGCCAGCAGCTTCCGGACTAGCGGGAGGGGGACAGATACGCAGTATTTT. Based on the CDR3 plus reference TRBV7-2 and TRBJ2-3, the full variable domain is GAGVSQSPSNKVTEKGKDVELRCDPISGHTALYWYRQSLGQGLEFLIYFQGNSAPDKSGLPSDRFSAERTGGSVSTLTIQRTQQEDSAVYLCASSFRTSGRGTDTQYFGPGTRLTVL.

The chain links TRBV2 to TRBJ2-7, with D possibly being TRBD1 or TRBD2 (6 bases each). V gave up 6 bases and J gave up 2 bases, with 14 bases separating them. This CDR3 has 14 amino acids. Germline CDR1 SNHLY, CDR2 FYNNEI. The DNA for the CDR3 is TGTGCCAGCAGGGGAGGACAGAACCCCTACGAGCAGTACTTC. This sequence encodes CASRGGQNPYEQYF.

This chain links TRBV27 with TRBJ2-3; D remains ambiguous. The germline V gene has CDR1 MNHEY and CDR2 SMNVEV (reference sequence). Trimming took off 5 bases at V and 4 bases at J, with 4 bases between the two ends. The CDR3 spans 11 residues. CDR3 DNA: TGTGCCAGCAGTGTTTCAGATACGCAGTATTTT. As protein: CASSVSDTQYF.

This clonotype was seen at least ten times. The rearrangement links TRBV7-2 to TRBJ2-7; D is possibly TRBD1 (6 bases). With 5 bases removed from V and 0 bases from J, the gap between germline ends came to 8 bases. The CDR3 is 13 residues long. Germline values: CDR1 SGHTA, CDR2 FQGNSA. The CDR3 loop reads CASSHRVSYEQYF. CDR3 bases: TGTGCCAGCAGCCACAGGGTCTCCTACGAGCAGTACTTC.

Only a few counts were recorded for this clonotype. The chain is built from TRBV5-6 and TRBJ1-2; D is possibly TRBD1 (6 bases). The CDR3 contains 15 residues. Trimming took 7 bases from V and 6 from J, leaving 22 bases between them. Per the germline V gene, CDR1 is SGHDT and CDR2 is YYEEEE. The CDR3 here is CASQTGPGALDGYTF. The CDR3 nucleotides read TGTGCCAGCCAGACCGGTCCGGGGGCGTTGGATGGCTACACCTTC.

The table lists this clonotype with many counts. This chain links TRBV12-5 with TRBJ2-1; TRBD2 is a possible D gene (6 bases). Germline CDR1 is LGHNT and CDR2 is FRNRAP. This CDR3 is 18 amino acids long. Trimming removed 0 bases at V and 0 bases at J, with 15 bases between. For the CDR3, the DNA is TGTGCTAGTGGTTTGGTACGTATGGCGGGGAGCTCCTACAATGAGCAGTTCTTC. The encoded protein is CASGLVRMAGSSYNEQFF.

CDR3 residues: CASSPDVGELFF. Written as DNA, the CDR3 is TGTGCCAGCAGTCCGGACGTCGGGGAGCTGTTTTTT. The rearrangement joins TRBV2 to TRBJ2-2; D is uncertain. V lost 5 bases to trimming and J lost 7 bases, with 8 bases between them. Looked up from germline, CDR1 is SNHLY and CDR2 is FYNNEI. The CDR3 is made up of 12 amino acids.

This clonotype was seen at least ten times. The genes are TRBV28 and TRBJ1-4; TRBD1 is a possible D gene (5 bases). Per the germline V gene, CDR1 is MDHEN and CDR2 is SYDVKM. The CDR3 has 15 residues. With 2 bases removed from V and 4 bases from J, the gap between germline ends came to 11 bases. This CDR3 reads CASSLKGHGNEKLFF. In DNA form, the CDR3 reads TGTGCCAGCAGTTTAAAGGGGCACGGTAATGAAAAACTGTTTTTT.

This clonotype appeared a few times. The chain carries TRBV11-2 and TRBJ2-1; 11 bases match TRBD2. V lost 6 bases, J lost 3 bases, and 7 bases stayed unmatched. Germline V lookup: CDR1 SGHAT, CDR2 FQNNGV. This CDR3 contains 16 residues. CDR3 amino acids: CASSSLGTSGYNEQFF. CDR3 sequence (DNA): TGTGCCAGCAGTTCGCTTGGGACTAGCGGCTACAATGAGCAGTTCTTC.

This clonotype appeared a few times. The rearrangement links TRBV6-1 to TRBJ1-2; D gene uncertain. Trimming took 2 bases from V and 0 from J, leaving 10 bases between them. Germline CDR1 MNHNS, CDR2 SASEGT. The CDR3 covers 15 residues. CDR3 loop: CASSESASSNYGYTF. The CDR3 DNA follows: TGTGCCAGCAGTGAATCGGCCAGTTCTAACTATGGCTACACCTTC.

The V and J genes are TRBV2 and TRBJ2-2; 8 bases fit TRBD1. This CDR3 is 15 amino acids long. With 7 bases clipped from V and 4 bases from J, the junction kept 8 bases outside the gene matches. In germline, CDR1 is SNHLY, CDR2 FYNNEI. The chain's CDR3 is CASTRGQGGTGELFF. CDR3 sequence (DNA): TGTGCCAGCACCCGAGGACAGGGCGGCACCGGGGAGCTGTTTTTT.

In DNA form, the CDR3 reads TGCAGTGCTAGAGAGGAAGGCAGGGAGGATGGCTACACCTTC. Its protein product is CSAREEGREDGYTF. V usage is TRBV20-1 and J usage is TRBJ1-2; the D gene is possibly TRBD1 (5 bases). This CDR3 is built from 14 residues. The V end lost 0 bases, the J end lost 6 bases, and 14 bases lay between the germline ends. The germline V gene has CDR1 DFQATT and CDR2 SNEGSKA (reference sequence).

This clonotype turned up a few times. This chain connects TRBV5-4 to TRBJ2-5; no clear D. Germline CDR1 and CDR2: SGHNT and YYREEE (reference sequence). The CDR3 has 16 residues. V lost 4 bases and J lost 5, with 21 bases in between. The CDR3 sequence: CASSPSSGRSGETQYF. The CDR3, as DNA: TGTGCCAGCAGCCCGAGCAGTGGTAGGAGTGGTGAGACCCAGTACTTC.

This chain links TRBV7-9 with TRBJ1-1; D remains ambiguous. This CDR3 is built from 12 residues. Germline-derived CDR1 and CDR2 are SEHNR and FQNEAQ (reference sequence). V shed 5 bases and J shed 6 bases, with 10 bases lying between them. CDR3 in DNA: TGTGCCAGCAGCCCGACCGGGTCTGAAGCTTTCTTT. Its protein product is CASSPTGSEAFF. The whole variable domain, remainder taken from reference TRBV7-9 and TRBJ1-1, is DTGVSQNPRHKITKRGQNVTFRCDPISEHNRLYWYRQTLGQGPEFLTYFQNEAQLEKSRLLSDRFSAERPKGSFSTLEIQRTEQGDSAMYLCASSPTGSEAFFGQGTRLTVV.